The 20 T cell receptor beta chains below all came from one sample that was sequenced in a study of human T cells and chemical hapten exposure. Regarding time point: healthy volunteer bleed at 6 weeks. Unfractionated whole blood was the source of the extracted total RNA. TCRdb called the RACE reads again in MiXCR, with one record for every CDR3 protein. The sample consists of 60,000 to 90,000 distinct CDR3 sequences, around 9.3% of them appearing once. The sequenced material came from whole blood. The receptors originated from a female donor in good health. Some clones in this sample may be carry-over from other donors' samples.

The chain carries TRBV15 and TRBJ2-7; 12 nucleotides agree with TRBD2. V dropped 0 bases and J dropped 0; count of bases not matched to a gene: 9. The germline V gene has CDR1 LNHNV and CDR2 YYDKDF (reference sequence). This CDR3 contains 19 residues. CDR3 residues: CATSRDLGLAGLLSYEQYF. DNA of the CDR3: TGTGCCACCAGCAGAGATCTCGGACTAGCGGGGCTGCTCTCCTACGAGCAGTACTTC.

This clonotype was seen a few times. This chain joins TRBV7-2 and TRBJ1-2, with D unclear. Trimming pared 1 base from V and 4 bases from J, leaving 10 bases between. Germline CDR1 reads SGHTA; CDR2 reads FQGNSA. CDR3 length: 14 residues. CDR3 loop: CASSLDTESYGYTF. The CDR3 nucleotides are TGTGCCAGCAGCTTAGATACAGAATCCTATGGCTACACCTTC.

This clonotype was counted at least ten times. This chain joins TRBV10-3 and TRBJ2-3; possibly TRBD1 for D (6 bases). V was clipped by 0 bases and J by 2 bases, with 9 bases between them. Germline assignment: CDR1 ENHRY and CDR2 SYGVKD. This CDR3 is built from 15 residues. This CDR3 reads CAISESRGNTDTQYF. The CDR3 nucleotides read TGTGCCATCAGTGAGTCCAGGGGCAACACAGATACGCAGTATTTT.

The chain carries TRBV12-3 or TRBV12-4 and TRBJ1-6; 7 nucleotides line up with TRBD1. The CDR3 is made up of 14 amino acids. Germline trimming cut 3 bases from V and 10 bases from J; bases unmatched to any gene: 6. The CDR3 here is CASSLTGQGSPLHF. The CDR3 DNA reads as TGTGCCAGCAGTTTGACAGGGCAGGGATCACCCCTCCACTTT.

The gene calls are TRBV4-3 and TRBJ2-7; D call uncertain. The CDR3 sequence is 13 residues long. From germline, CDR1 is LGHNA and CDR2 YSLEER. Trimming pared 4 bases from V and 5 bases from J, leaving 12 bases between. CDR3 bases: TGCGCCAGCAGCCTGGGCATGACCGACGAGCAGTACTTC. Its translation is CASSLGMTDEQYF.

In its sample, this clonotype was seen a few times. CDR3 nucleotides: TGTGCCAGCAGTGGGATTTTGGACCAGGACTATGGCTACACCTTC. This translates into CASSGILDQDYGYTF. V and J are TRBV6-5 and TRBJ1-2; D not resolved. CDR3 length equals 15 residues. Germline assignment: CDR1 MNHEY and CDR2 SVGAGI. V lost 5 bases and J lost 3, with 16 bases in between.

CDR3 amino acids: CAISDVAGGQVNEQFF. The CDR3 nucleotides are TGTGCCATCAGTGATGTAGCGGGGGGGCAGGTCAATGAGCAGTTCTTC. This sequence joins TRBV10-3 and TRBJ2-1; 11 bases match TRBD2. Germline V CDR1 and CDR2: ENHRY, SYGVKD. Unmatched junction bases numbered 7, after V lost 3 bases and J lost 6 bases. CDR3 length: 16 amino acids.

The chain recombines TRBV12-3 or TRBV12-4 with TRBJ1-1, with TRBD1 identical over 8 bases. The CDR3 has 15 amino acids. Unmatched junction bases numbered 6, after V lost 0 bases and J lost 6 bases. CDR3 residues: CASSLAGTGDPEAFF. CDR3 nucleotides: TGTGCCAGCAGTTTAGCAGGGACAGGCGACCCTGAAGCTTTCTTT.

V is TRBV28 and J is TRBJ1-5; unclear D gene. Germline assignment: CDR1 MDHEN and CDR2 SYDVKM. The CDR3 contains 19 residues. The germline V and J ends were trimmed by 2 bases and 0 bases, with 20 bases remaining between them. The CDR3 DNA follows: TGTGCCAGCAGTTTACAGCCCGCCGTGAGTGGATATAGCAATCAGCCCCAGCATTTT. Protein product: CASSLQPAVSGYSNQPQHF.

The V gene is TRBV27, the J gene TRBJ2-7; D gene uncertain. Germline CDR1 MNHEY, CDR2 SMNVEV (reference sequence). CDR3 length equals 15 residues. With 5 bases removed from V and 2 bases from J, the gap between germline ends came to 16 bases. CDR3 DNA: TGTGCCAGCAGTCCGAGATCGGTAGTGCCCTACGAGCAGTACTTC. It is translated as CASSPRSVVPYEQYF.

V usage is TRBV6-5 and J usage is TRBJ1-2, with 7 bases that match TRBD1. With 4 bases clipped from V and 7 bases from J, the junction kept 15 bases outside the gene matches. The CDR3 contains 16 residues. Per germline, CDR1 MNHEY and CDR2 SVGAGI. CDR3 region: CASSSETGSLAGGYTF. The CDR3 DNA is TGTGCCAGCAGTTCCGAGACAGGGTCACTGGCGGGTGGCTACACCTTC.

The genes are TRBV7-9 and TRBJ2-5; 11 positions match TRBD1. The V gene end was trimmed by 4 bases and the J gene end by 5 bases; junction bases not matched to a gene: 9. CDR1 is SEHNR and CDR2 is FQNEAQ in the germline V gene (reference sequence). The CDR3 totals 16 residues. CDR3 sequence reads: CASSSWDRGSEETQYF. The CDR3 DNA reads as TGTGCCAGCAGCTCCTGGGACAGGGGGTCGGAGGAGACCCAGTACTTC.

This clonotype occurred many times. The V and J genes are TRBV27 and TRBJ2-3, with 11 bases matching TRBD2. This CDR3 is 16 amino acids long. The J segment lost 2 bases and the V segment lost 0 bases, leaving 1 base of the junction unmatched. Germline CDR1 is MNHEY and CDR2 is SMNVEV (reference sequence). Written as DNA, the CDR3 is TGTGCCAGCAGTTTATCGACTAGCGGGGTCACAGATACGCAGTATTTT. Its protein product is CASSLSTSGVTDTQYF.

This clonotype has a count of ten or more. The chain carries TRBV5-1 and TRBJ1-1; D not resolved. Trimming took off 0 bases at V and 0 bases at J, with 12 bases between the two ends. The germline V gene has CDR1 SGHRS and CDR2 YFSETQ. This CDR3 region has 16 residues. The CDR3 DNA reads TGCGCCAGCAGCTTGGCGGGCGGAACCTTGAACACTGAAGCTTTCTTT. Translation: CASSLAGGTLNTEAFF.

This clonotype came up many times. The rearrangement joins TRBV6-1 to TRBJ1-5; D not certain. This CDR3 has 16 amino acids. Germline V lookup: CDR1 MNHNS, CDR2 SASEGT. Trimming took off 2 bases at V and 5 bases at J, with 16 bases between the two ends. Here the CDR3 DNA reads TGTGCCAGCAGTGAAAACGGAGGGAGTGCAGATCAGCCCCAGCATTTT. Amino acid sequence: CASSENGGSADQPQHF.

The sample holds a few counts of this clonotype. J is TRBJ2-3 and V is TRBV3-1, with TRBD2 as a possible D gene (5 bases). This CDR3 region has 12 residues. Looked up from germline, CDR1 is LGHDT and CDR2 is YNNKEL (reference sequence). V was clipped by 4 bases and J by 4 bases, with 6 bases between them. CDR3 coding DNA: TGTGCCAGCAGCCCTAGCCCAGATACGCAGTATTTT. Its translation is CASSPSPDTQYF.

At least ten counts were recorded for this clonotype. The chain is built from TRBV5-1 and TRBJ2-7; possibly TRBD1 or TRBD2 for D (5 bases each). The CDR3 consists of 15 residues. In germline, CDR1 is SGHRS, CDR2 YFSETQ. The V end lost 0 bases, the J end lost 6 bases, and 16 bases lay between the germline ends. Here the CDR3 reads CASSLAMGPGTEQYF. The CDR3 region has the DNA TGCGCCAGCAGCTTGGCAATGGGCCCGGGGACCGAGCAGTACTTC. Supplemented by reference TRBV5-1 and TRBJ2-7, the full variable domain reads KAGVTQTPRYLIKTRGQQVTLSCSPISGHRSVSWYQQTPGQGLQFLFEYFSETQRNKGNFPGRFSGRQFSNSRSEMNVSTLELGDSALYLCASSLAMGPGTEQYFGPGTRLTVT.

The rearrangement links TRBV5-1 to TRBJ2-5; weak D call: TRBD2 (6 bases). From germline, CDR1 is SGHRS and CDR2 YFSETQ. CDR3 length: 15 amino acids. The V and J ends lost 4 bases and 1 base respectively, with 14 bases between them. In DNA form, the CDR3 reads TGCGCCAGCAGCGTGGGGGTAGCGGCCCAAGAGACCCAGTACTTC. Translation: CASSVGVAAQETQYF.

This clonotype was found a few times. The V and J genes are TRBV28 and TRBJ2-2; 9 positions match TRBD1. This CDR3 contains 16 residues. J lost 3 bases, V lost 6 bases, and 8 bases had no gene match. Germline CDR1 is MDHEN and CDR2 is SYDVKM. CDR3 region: CASRDPGQGHTGELFF. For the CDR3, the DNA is TGTGCCAGCAGAGACCCGGGACAGGGACACACCGGGGAGCTGTTTTTT.

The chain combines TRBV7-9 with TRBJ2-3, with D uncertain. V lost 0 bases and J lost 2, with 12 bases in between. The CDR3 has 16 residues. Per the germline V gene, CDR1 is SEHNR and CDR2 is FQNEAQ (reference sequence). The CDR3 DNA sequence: TGTGCCAGCAGCTTAGCTAACGTCTACCACACAGATACGCAGTATTTT. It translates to CASSLANVYHTDTQYF.